This is a list of T cell receptor beta chains from one sample in a study of blood T cell repertoires in COVID-19. Sequenced by immunoSEQ multiplex PCR; TCRdb stores in-frame clones only, minus some. The table has over 200,000 clones, around 90% seen once. Material: peripheral blood. The receptors were gathered from a woman aged 30 to 39 with acute or convalescent COVID-19. Both conserved end residues are part of each CDR3. A D gene is named only where the DNA matches it firmly. Expanded clones get a size class; other rows say once, few or many, or leave the size out.

V gene	clone size	D gene	J gene	CDR3 protein	CDR3 DNA
TRBV2	NA	NA	TRBJ2-7	CASTQGAPSYEQYF	TGTGCCAGCACACAGGGAGCCCCATCCTACGAGCAGTACTTC
TRBV7-6	NA	NA	TRBJ2-3	CASSLAAGPTDTQYF	TGTGCCAGCAGCTTAGCGGCGGGCCCCACAGATACGCAGTATTTT
TRBV7-2	few	TRBD2	TRBJ2-1	CASSFLLAGRDNEQFF	TGTGCCAGCAGCTTCTTACTAGCGGGGAGAGACAATGAGCAGTTCTTC
TRBV6-5	NA	TRBD1	TRBJ2-7	CASNRDREWYEQYF	TGTGCCAGCAACCGGGACAGGGAGTGGTACGAGCAGTACTTC
TRBV14	NA	TRBD1	TRBJ2-7	CASSHRQGYYEQYF	TGTGCCAGCAGCCACAGACAGGGATACTACGAGCAGTACTTC
TRBV11-2	NA	TRBD1	TRBJ1-2	CASSRQGYGYTF	TGTGCCAGCAGCAGACAGGGGTATGGCTACACCTTC
TRBV6-2/TRBV6-3	NA	NA	TRBJ2-1	CASSRDSYNEQFF	TGTGCCAGCAGTCGAGACAGTTACAATGAGCAGTTCTTC
TRBV5-1	NA	TRBD2	TRBJ2-3	CASSLGLAGPRADTQYF	TGCGCCAGCAGCTTAGGACTAGCGGGACCACGGGCCGATACGCAGTATTTT
TRBV4-1	NA	NA	TRBJ2-7	CASSQVGLATYEQYF	TGCGCCAGCAGCCAAGTGGGGCTAGCGACCTACGAGCAGTACTTC
TRBV7-2	once	NA	TRBJ1-1	CASSPRRMGGLNTEAFF	TGTGCCAGCAGCCCACGTCGGATGGGGGGGTTGAACACTGAAGCTTTCTTT
TRBV7-2	once	NA	TRBJ2-3	CASSLSLATDTQYF	TGTGCCAGCAGCTTATCCCTCGCGACAGATACGCAGTATTTT
TRBV20-1	NA	NA	TRBJ2-4	CSAKSDTIQYF	TGCAGTGCAAAATCGGACACAATTCAGTACTTC
TRBV10-1	NA	TRBD2	TRBJ2-1	CASSEGGGYNEQFF	TGCGCCAGCAGTGAGGGCGGGGGGTACAATGAGCAGTTCTTC
TRBV6-1	NA	TRBD1	TRBJ1-3	CASSDRDRSSGNTIYF	TGTGCCAGCAGTGACCGGGACAGAAGTTCTGGAAACACCATATATTTT
TRBV3-1/TRBV3-2	NA	TRBD2	TRBJ2-1	CASSSTSGTHNEQFF	TGTGCCAGCAGCTCGACTAGCGGGACACACAATGAGCAGTTCTTC
TRBV2	NA	TRBD2	TRBJ2-5	CASRKTSGKETQYF	TGTGCCAGCAGAAAGACTAGCGGAAAAGAGACCCAGTACTTC
TRBV19	NA	NA	TRBJ2-3	CASSIRGGAGTDTQYF	TGTGCCAGTAGTATTAGAGGGGGCGCGGGGACAGATACGCAGTATTTT
TRBV27	NA	NA	TRBJ1-1	CASSLLQGGPMNTEAFF	TGTGCCAGCAGTTTATTGCAGGGAGGCCCCATGAACACTGAAGCTTTCTTT
TRBV6-5	NA	NA	TRBJ1-5	CASSSLGGQGQPQHF	TGTGCCAGCAGTTCCCTGGGGGGGCAAGGTCAGCCCCAGCATTTT
TRBV6-4	NA	TRBD1	TRBJ2-7	CASSDTAPGQGDEQYF	TGTGCCAGCAGTGACACTGCCCCGGGACAGGGCGACGAGCAGTACTTC
TRBV30	NA	NA	TRBJ2-3	CAWSVVGGADTQYF	TGTGCCTGGAGTGTAGTAGGAGGCGCAGATACGCAGTATTTT
TRBV27	NA	TRBD1	TRBJ2-1	CASSLRDRGGNEQFF	TGTGCCAGCAGTTTACGGGACAGGGGTGGGAATGAGCAGTTCTTC
TRBV5-1	NA	TRBD2	TRBJ2-2	CATRMRLAGGGVTGELFF	TGCGCCACCCGGATGAGGCTAGCGGGAGGAGGTGTCACCGGGGAGCTGTTTTTT
TRBV9	NA	TRBD1	TRBJ1-5	CASSVDRGWVDGNQPQHF	TGTGCCAGCAGCGTCGACAGGGGGTGGGTGGACGGCAATCAGCCCCAGCATTTT
TRBV5-6	NA	NA	TRBJ2-7	CASSLAFLKSSYEQYF	TGTGCCAGCAGCTTGGCCTTCCTAAAGAGTTCCTACGAGCAGTACTTC
TRBV9	NA	NA	TRBJ2-7	CASSVALGGSYEQYF	TGTGCCAGCAGCGTAGCACTAGGGGGCTCCTACGAGCAGTACTTC
TRBV18	NA	NA	TRBJ2-2	CASSPPTTPGELFF	TGTGCCAGCTCACCACCGACGACTCCCGGGGAGCTGTTTTTT
TRBV30	NA	TRBD2	TRBJ2-1	CAWSAGTSSNEQFF	TGTGCCTGGAGTGCGGGGACTAGCAGCAATGAGCAGTTCTTC
TRBV4-3	NA	TRBD1	TRBJ2-7	CASSRGTGSHEQYF	TGCGCCAGCAGCCGTGGGACAGGGTCCCACGAGCAGTACTTC
TRBV11-2	NA	TRBD1	TRBJ1-1	CASSFGQGAEAFF	TGTGCCAGCAGCTTCGGACAGGGTGCTGAAGCTTTCTTT
TRBV3-1/TRBV3-2	once	NA	TRBJ1-5	CASSQGATGSHSNQPQHF	TGTGCCAGCAGCCAAGGGGCTACAGGGTCCCATAGCAATCAGCCCCAGCATTTT
TRBV5-4	NA	TRBD1	TRBJ2-7	CASSPRSGTGTDEQYF	TGTGCCAGCAGCCCTAGGTCCGGGACAGGGACGGACGAGCAGTACTTC
TRBV5-4	NA	NA	TRBJ1-1	CASSPPRGDTEAFF	TGTGCCAGCAGCCCCCCCAGGGGTGACACTGAAGCTTTCTTT
TRBV5-6	once	TRBD2	TRBJ2-5	CASSKGLAETQYF	TGTGCCAGCAGCAAGGGACTAGCGGAGACCCAGTACTTC
TRBV13	NA	NA	TRBJ1-2	CASSLRLVRANYGYTF	TGTGCCAGCAGCCTTAGGCTGGTCAGGGCTAACTATGGCTACACCTTC
TRBV2	NA	NA	TRBJ1-4	CASSEAGGSTNEKLFF	TGTGCCAGCAGTGAAGCGGGGGGAAGTACTAATGAAAAACTGTTTTTT
TRBV5-4	NA	TRBD2	TRBJ2-5	CASNYRTSGRETQYF	TGTGCCAGCAACTACCGGACTAGCGGGAGGGAGACCCAGTACTTC
TRBV18	NA	TRBD1	TRBJ1-1	CASSLDRLLTEAFF	TGTGCCAGCTCACTGGACAGGCTTTTGACTGAAGCTTTCTTT
TRBV11-2	NA	NA	TRBJ2-1	CASSLRSGLTPAYNEQFF	TGTGCCAGCAGCTTACGTAGCGGATTAACCCCAGCCTACAATGAGCAGTTCTTC
TRBV7-2	few	TRBD2	TRBJ2-1	CASSALGTTLNEQFF	TGTGCCAGCAGCGCCTTAGGGACTACCCTAAATGAGCAGTTCTTC
TRBV19	NA	TRBD2	TRBJ2-7	CASSMGGRAYEQYF	TGTGCCAGTAGTATGGGCGGGAGGGCCTACGAGCAGTACTTC
TRBV19	NA	NA	TRBJ1-4	CASRVFPSLLTGHEKLFF	TGTGCCAGTAGAGTATTTCCCTCTCTCTTAACAGGGCATGAAAAACTGTTTTTT
TRBV4-1	NA	NA	TRBJ1-4	CASSQEGGVGEKLFF	TGCGCCAGCAGCCAAGAGGGAGGGGTAGGCGAAAAACTGTTTTTT
TRBV11-2	NA	NA	TRBJ2-7	CASSFGTLAYEQYF	TGTGCCAGCAGCTTTGGGACTCTCGCCTACGAGCAGTACTTC
TRBV10-3	NA	NA	TRBJ1-1	CAISRVGNTEAFF	TGTGCCATCAGCAGGGTTGGGAACACTGAAGCTTTCTTT
TRBV6-5	NA	TRBD1	TRBJ2-7	CASRNAGQGVYEQYF	TGTGCCAGCAGGAATGCGGGACAGGGGGTTTACGAGCAGTACTTC